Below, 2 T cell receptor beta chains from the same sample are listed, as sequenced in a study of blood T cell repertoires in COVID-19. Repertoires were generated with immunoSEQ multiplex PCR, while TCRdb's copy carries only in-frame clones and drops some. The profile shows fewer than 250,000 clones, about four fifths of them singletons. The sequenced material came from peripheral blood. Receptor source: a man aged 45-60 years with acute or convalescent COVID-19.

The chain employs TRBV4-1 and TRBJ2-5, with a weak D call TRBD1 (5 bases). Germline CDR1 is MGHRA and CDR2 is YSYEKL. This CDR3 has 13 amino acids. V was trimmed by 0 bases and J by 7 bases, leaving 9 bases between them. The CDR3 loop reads CASSQDPTGTQYF. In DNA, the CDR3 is TGCGCCAGCAGCCAAGATCCCACAGGGACCCAGTACTTC.

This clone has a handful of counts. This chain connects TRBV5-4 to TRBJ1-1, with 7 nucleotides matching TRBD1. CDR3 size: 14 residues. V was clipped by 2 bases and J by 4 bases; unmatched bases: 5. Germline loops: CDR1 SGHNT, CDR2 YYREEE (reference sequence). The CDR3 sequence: CASSFDRVSTEAFF. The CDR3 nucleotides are TGTGCCAGCAGCTTTGACAGGGTATCCACTGAAGCTTTCTTT.